The entry below describes one TCR beta chain. The data are from a study of blood T cell repertoires in COVID-19. Across the study: Sites across the United States, Italy and Spain contributed samples from acute and convalescent COVID-19. From T cells, B-cell-depleted T cells, or PBMCs came the material, which was cDNA or gDNA.

As processed by the authors: Reference gene primer amplification gave nucleated cell count estimates. Libraries were prepared by immunoSEQ multiplex PCR; TCRdb keeps only in-frame clonotypes and omits some of them. Clone size and V and J calls were adopted from that table, with D and trimming inferred from the DNA. The data contain a few hundred thousand clones, approximately 88% of them singletons. The CDR3 is made up of 14 amino acids. Germline V gives CDR1 SGHAT, CDR2 FQNNGV. V shed 0 bases and J shed 3 bases, with 9 bases lying between them. Ages ranged from roughly 18 to 100 years, with residence in fewer than 25 US areas.

This sequence joins TRBV11-2 and TRBJ2-7, with a weak D call TRBD2 (5 bases). Material for sequencing was PBMCs or T cells enriched from blood (not recorded which). The clonotype comes from a woman between 40 and 50 years old with acute COVID-19. The CDR3: CASSLDNGIYEQYV. CDR3 coding DNA: TGTGCCAGCAGCTTAGATAACGGGATCTACGAGCAGTACGTC.